The rows below give T cell receptor beta chains drawn from one sample of a study of T cell repertoires in cytomegalovirus infection. TCRdb reprocessed the reads via MiXCR and lists one record per CDR3 protein. The sample has 550,000 to 850,000 distinct CDR3 sequences, roughly 30% seen once. The antigens of these receptors remain unknown. Material: cultured PBMCs, obtained from culture after CMV antigen stimulation. Receptor source: a human donor in good health (CMV status not recorded). Some clones in this sample may be carry-over from other donors' samples. The CDR3 runs from the conserved cysteine through the conserved F or W. A D gene is named only where the DNA matches it firmly. Expanded clones get a size class; other rows say once, few or many, or leave the size out.

j_call | v_call | clone_size | d_call | cdr3_nt | cdr3_aa
TRBJ1-1 | TRBV5-3 | NA | NA | TGTGCCAGCAGCGGAGGCCGAACTAACAGGGCGGGAAACACTGAAGCTTTCTTT | CASSGGRTNRAGNTEAFF
TRBJ2-5 | TRBV12-3/TRBV12-4 | NA | NA | TGTGCCAGCAGTTCGAGCCCGGGGACCCAGTACTTC | CASSSSPGTQYF
TRBJ1-5 | TRBV6-5 | NA | NA | TGTGCCAGCAGCTGGGGGGGGGACCAGCCCCAGCATTTT | CASSWGGDQPQHF
TRBJ2-1 | TRBV7-2 | few | NA | TGTGCCAGCAGCCGGCCCCTCAATGAGCAGTTCTTC | CASSRPLNEQFF
TRBJ2-5 | TRBV6-1 | NA | NA | TGTGCCAGCAGGGTATGGATGCCACAAGAGACCCAGTACTTC | CASRVWMPQETQYF
TRBJ2-7 | TRBV6-6 | few | NA | TGTGCCAGCCGAGGGGGAAACTACGAGCAGTACTTC | CASRGGNYEQYF
TRBJ2-7 | TRBV20-1 | NA | NA | TGCAGTGCTAGTCGGGGACACTTCTACGAGCAGTACTTC | CSASRGHFYEQYF
TRBJ2-7 | TRBV6-2/TRBV6-3 | NA | NA | TGTGCCAGCAGTCAGCACTACGAGCAGTACTTC | CASSQHYEQYF
TRBJ2-5 | TRBV7-2 | many | NA | TGTGCCAGCAGCGCGTCGGTAGAGACCCAGTACTTC | CASSASVETQYF
TRBJ2-7 | TRBV10-3 | NA | TRBD2 | TGTGCCATCAGCCGGGGGGCTAGCGGGGGGAGACCTGGGGTCTACGAGCAGTACTTC | CAISRGASGGRPGVYEQYF
TRBJ1-5 | TRBV12-3/TRBV12-4 | few | TRBD1 | TGTGCCAGCAGTTCACCAACAGGGGGTCAGCCCCAGCATTTT | CASSSPTGGQPQHF
TRBJ2-5 | TRBV6-1 | few | TRBD2 | TGTGCCCATAGTGGACTAGCGGGAGTCCCCCCCCAAGAGACCCAGTACTTC | CAHSGLAGVPPQETQYF
TRBJ2-1 | TRBV11-2 | NA | NA | TGTGCCAGCAGCCCCGACACCGGGGGTGAGCAGTTCTTC | CASSPDTGGEQFF
TRBJ1-2 | TRBV7-2 | NA | NA | TGTGCCAGCAGCCCCCCGGGAGGGTCCCGGGGCTACACCTTC | CASSPPGGSRGYTF
TRBJ1-2 | TRBV15 | NA | NA | TGTGCCACCAGCAGATACAGCTATGGCTACACCTTC | CATSRYSYGYTF
TRBJ2-3 | TRBV12-3/TRBV12-4 | NA | TRBD1 | TGTGCCAGCAGCCTCCGGCCCGGGACAGCAGATACGCAGTATTTT | CASSLRPGTADTQYF
TRBJ2-1 | TRBV29-1 | NA | NA | TGCAGTGCCGGGGTAGGCAATGAGCAGTTCTTC | CSAGVGNEQFF
TRBJ2-7 | TRBV7-6 | many | TRBD1 | TGTGCCAGCAGCCCCCAACCGGGACAGGGGAGTTACGAGCAGTACTTC | CASSPQPGQGSYEQYF
TRBJ1-1 | TRBV20-1 | NA | TRBD1 | TGCAGTGCTTTTGGTCAGGGGGCCACTGAAGCTTTCTTT | CSAFGQGATEAFF
TRBJ1-5 | TRBV15 | few | NA | TGTGCCACCAGCAGAGGAAAGGGTGAAGGGAGTAGCAATCAGCCCCAGCATTTT | CATSRGKGEGSSNQPQHF